The rows below give T cell receptor beta chains drawn from one sample of a study of blood T cells in healthy people across ages. Via MiXCR, TCRdb re-called the 5' RACE reads, giving one row per CDR3 protein. The sample carries 1.2 million to 1.5 million distinct CDR3 sequences, around 39% recorded once. The material sequenced was blood. The receptors were gathered from a woman aged 18-29 years in good health. Each CDR3 is given with its conserved first and last residue. D genes are given only for firm matches. Clone size is not always given. Where it is, it says once, few, many or a class for expanded clones.

D gene: TRBD1
clone size: -
V gene: TRBV20-1
J gene: TRBJ1-5
CDR3 DNA: TGCAGTGCTAGGGGACAGGCGAACCAGCCCCAGCATTTT
CDR3 protein: CSARGQANQPQHF

D gene: TRBD2
clone size: -
V gene: TRBV20-1
J gene: TRBJ2-1
CDR3 DNA: TGCAGTGCTAGGAACCCCGGGACTAGAGATTACAATGAGCAGTTCTTC
CDR3 protein: CSARNPGTRDYNEQFF

D gene: -
clone size: few
V gene: TRBV29-1
J gene: TRBJ2-3
CDR3 DNA: TGCAGCGTTCAAGACGGAACACAAGATACGCAGTATTTT
CDR3 protein: CSVQDGTQDTQYF

D gene: -
clone size: few
V gene: TRBV29-1
J gene: TRBJ2-5
CDR3 DNA: TGCAGCGTTGACCCACAGGAGTTACAAGAGACCCAGTACTTC
CDR3 protein: CSVDPQELQETQYF

D gene: -
clone size: -
V gene: TRBV10-3
J gene: TRBJ1-2
CDR3 DNA: TGTGCCATCAGTGTAAACAGGGACGCTGGCTACACCTTC
CDR3 protein: CAISVNRDAGYTF

D gene: TRBD1
clone size: -
V gene: TRBV5-1
J gene: TRBJ2-7
CDR3 DNA: TGCGCCAGCAGCCCTGGGACAGACCAACCCTACGAGCAGTACTTC
CDR3 protein: CASSPGTDQPYEQYF

D gene: TRBD2
clone size: few
V gene: TRBV5-1
J gene: TRBJ2-5
CDR3 DNA: TGCGCCAGCGTTGGACTAGATGGAGAGACCCAGTACTTC
CDR3 protein: CASVGLDGETQYF

D gene: TRBD1
clone size: few
V gene: TRBV7-9
J gene: TRBJ1-5
CDR3 DNA: TGTGCCAGCAGCTTAGGGGGCGGACAGGCGCGCCAGCCCCAGCATTTT
CDR3 protein: CASSLGGGQARQPQHF

D gene: -
clone size: -
V gene: TRBV10-3
J gene: TRBJ1-5
CDR3 DNA: TGTGCCATCAGCGATACAATGCTTGATCCAAGTCAGCCCCAGCATTTT
CDR3 protein: CAISDTMLDPSQPQHF

D gene: -
clone size: many
V gene: TRBV3-1
J gene: TRBJ2-5
CDR3 DNA: TGTGCCAGCAGCCCGGGACCCCAAGAGACCCAGTACTTC
CDR3 protein: CASSPGPQETQYF

D gene: -
clone size: -
V gene: TRBV28
J gene: TRBJ2-3
CDR3 DNA: TGTGCCAGCAGTTTAGCCGGGATAGATACGCAGTATTTT
CDR3 protein: CASSLAGIDTQYF

D gene: -
clone size: -
V gene: TRBV2
J gene: TRBJ2-7
CDR3 DNA: TGTGCCAGCAGAGGGTCCAGGGAGGACGAGCAGTACTTC
CDR3 protein: CASRGSREDEQYF

D gene: -
clone size: -
V gene: TRBV9
J gene: TRBJ2-1
CDR3 DNA: TGTGCCAGCAGCGTAGAGGACACCTATGAGCAGTTCTTC
CDR3 protein: CASSVEDTYEQFF

D gene: -
clone size: few
V gene: TRBV28
J gene: TRBJ2-7
CDR3 DNA: TGTGCCAGCAGTATCGGGACGGCGAATTCCTACGAGCAGTACTTC
CDR3 protein: CASSIGTANSYEQYF

D gene: -
clone size: once
V gene: TRBV7-8
J gene: TRBJ1-6
CDR3 DNA: TGTGCCAGCAGCCAACAGTCCAATTCACCCCTCCACTTT
CDR3 protein: CASSQQSNSPLHF

D gene: TRBD2
clone size: -
V gene: TRBV6-6
J gene: TRBJ2-3
CDR3 DNA: TGTGCCAGCAGTTACTTTGGTAGCGGGGGGCACACAGATACGCAGTATTTT
CDR3 protein: CASSYFGSGGHTDTQYF

D gene: -
clone size: once
V gene: TRBV20-1
J gene: TRBJ2-7
CDR3 DNA: TGCAGTGCTAGCCGGCCCTACCGGGACGGGATCTCCTACGAGCAGTACTTC
CDR3 protein: CSASRPYRDGISYEQYF

D gene: TRBD1
clone size: -
V gene: TRBV27
J gene: TRBJ2-7
CDR3 DNA: TGTGCCAGCAGTCGATATTTACAGGGGCCCGAGCAGTACTTC
CDR3 protein: CASSRYLQGPEQYF

D gene: TRBD1
clone size: -
V gene: TRBV7-8
J gene: TRBJ1-5
CDR3 DNA: TGTGCCAGCAGCCCAGGGACAGGGCAGTATAGCAATCAGCCCCAGCATTTT
CDR3 protein: CASSPGTGQYSNQPQHF

D gene: -
clone size: few
V gene: TRBV28
J gene: TRBJ2-5
CDR3 DNA: TGTGCCAGCAGCCCGTCTGGGCGTCCCGAAGAGACCCAGTACTTC
CDR3 protein: CASSPSGRPEETQYF

D gene: -
clone size: few
V gene: TRBV9
J gene: TRBJ1-1
CDR3 DNA: TGTGCCAGCAGCGCGGACACCTTCGGCGGGAACACTGAAGCTTTCTTT
CDR3 protein: CASSADTFGGNTEAFF

D gene: -
clone size: -
V gene: TRBV28
J gene: TRBJ2-3
CDR3 DNA: TGTGCCAGCAGTTTCACAGGCAGGTCTCCCCACACAGATACGCAGTATTTT
CDR3 protein: CASSFTGRSPHTDTQYF

D gene: TRBD1
clone size: -
V gene: TRBV7-9
J gene: TRBJ1-6
CDR3 DNA: TGTGCCAGCAGCCCAGGGGACAGGGAGAGCGCACCCCTCCACTTT
CDR3 protein: CASSPGDRESAPLHF

D gene: -
clone size: -
V gene: TRBV5-1
J gene: TRBJ1-1
CDR3 DNA: TGCGCCAGCAGCTTGGGATCTGGCGGGGGTCTGAACACTGAAGCTTTCTTT
CDR3 protein: CASSLGSGGGLNTEAFF

D gene: -
clone size: once
V gene: TRBV27
J gene: TRBJ2-7
CDR3 DNA: TGTGCCAGCTCCACTGCAATACATCGCGACGAGCAGTACTTC
CDR3 protein: CASSTAIHRDEQYF

D gene: -
clone size: many
V gene: TRBV28
J gene: TRBJ2-7
CDR3 DNA: TGTGCCAGCAGTTTCGGACCCGGCTCCTACGAGCAGTACTTC
CDR3 protein: CASSFGPGSYEQYF

D gene: TRBD2
clone size: -
V gene: TRBV15
J gene: TRBJ2-1
CDR3 DNA: TGTGCCACCAGCAGAGGGACTAGCGGGCTCTACGAGCAGTTCTTC
CDR3 protein: CATSRGTSGLYEQFF